The sequence of this TCR beta chain was determined in a study of cytomegalovirus exposure and HLA in healthy donors. The CDR3 runs to 14 residues. Trimming removed 6 bases at V and 6 bases at J, with 18 bases between. The germline CDR1 and CDR2 sequences are KGHSH and LQKENI. 13 Jbeta primers and 60 Vbeta primers were used for the PCR. Libraries were prepared by immunoSEQ multiplex PCR; TCRdb keeps only in-frame clonotypes and omits some of them. The sample carries approximately 150,000 clones, 80% to 90% recorded once. The receptor was isolated from a woman between 35 and 50 years old in good health and CMV-seropositive. Sample: PBMCs. The V and J genes are TRBV18 and TRBJ2-7; a possible D gene is TRBD2 (6 bases). The CDR3 DNA is TGTGCCAGCTCGAACTGGGACTTCTTAGGCGAGCAGTACTTC. It encodes CASSNWDFLGEQYF.